Presented here are 21 T cell receptor beta chains from one specimen sequenced in a study of regulatory T cells in long-lasting Graves disease. Construction of TCR beta libraries relied on iRepertoire HTBI primers and on Arm-PCR targeting CDR3 regions. TCRdb reanalysed the multiplex PCR reads using MiXCR and keeps one entry per CDR3 protein. The profile shows hundreds of thousands of distinct CDR3 sequences, about 32% of them singletons. Time point in this sample: persistent/refractory GD, antithyroid drugs over 5 years with positive TRAb. PBMCs provided the RNA from which the TCR library was made. Sequenced here: peripheral blood mononuclear cells (PBMCs), sampled when the disease was refractory, from a patient treated with antithyroid drugs. All receptors come from a female donor with Graves disease.

The chain uses TRBV14 and TRBJ2-7; D might be TRBD1 (5 bases). Trimming shortened V by 6 bases and J by 3 bases, and 15 bases separated the two germline ends. This CDR3 comprises 14 residues. Per the germline V gene, CDR1 is SGHDN and CDR2 is FVKESK. The CDR3: CASSQTGFGYEQYF. The CDR3 coding sequence is TGTGCCAGCAGTCAAACAGGTTTTGGCTACGAGCAGTACTTC.

This chain joins TRBV12-3 or TRBV12-4 and TRBJ1-1; weak D call: TRBD1 (5 bases). The CDR3 is made up of 15 amino acids. Trimming removed 3 bases at V and 5 bases at J, with 16 bases between. The CDR3 loop is CASSFGGSGGTEAFF. CDR3 DNA: TGTGCCAGCAGTTTCGGGGGAAGTGGCGGGACTGAAGCTTTCTTT.

This clonotype came up a few times. The chain has TRBV5-1 and TRBJ2-7; unclear D gene. This CDR3 spans 12 amino acids. The ends were cut back, 4 bases at V and 5 bases at J, with 10 bases in the middle. Germline CDR1 is SGHRS and CDR2 is YFSETQ. In nucleotides, the CDR3 is TGCGCCAGCAGCCAGTATCCCCACGAGCAGTACTTC. Translation gives CASSQYPHEQYF.

The J gene is TRBJ2-5, the V gene TRBV9; 7 bases fit TRBD2. The CDR3 covers 16 residues. Germline V lookup: CDR1 SGDLS, CDR2 YYNGEE. V gave up 4 bases and J gave up 3 bases; unmatched junction bases: 12. CDR3 DNA sequence: TGTGCCAGCAGCCCAGCGTACTGGAGCGGGAAAGAGACCCAGTACTTC. As protein: CASSPAYWSGKETQYF.

The V gene is TRBV6-2 or TRBV6-3, the J gene TRBJ2-1; D is perhaps TRBD2 (6 bases). Trimming pared 0 bases from V and 8 bases from J, leaving 14 bases between. The CDR3 runs 15 residues. The germline V gene encodes CDR1 MNHEY and CDR2 SVGEGT. CDR3 sequence (DNA): TGTGCCAGCAGTTACTCGGGGCCCAGGGACTATGAGCAGTTCTTC. Translation gives CASSYSGPRDYEQFF.

The rearrangement links TRBV30 to TRBJ1-3; D uncertain. CDR1 and CDR2 (germline): GTSNPN, SVGIG (reference sequence). The CDR3 runs to 14 residues. Between the trimmed V and J ends, which lost 0 bases and 5 bases, there was a span of 11 bases. CDR3 DNA: TGTGCCTGGAGTGTCCGGGGAATACGAAACACCATATATTTT. Translating gives CAWSVRGIRNTIYF.

The genes are TRBV19 and TRBJ1-5; D is ambiguous. This CDR3 region has 15 residues. Germline CDR1 is LNHDA and CDR2 is SQIVND (reference sequence). Trimming took off 3 bases at V and 0 bases at J, with 9 bases between the two ends. CDR3 sequence: CASSIGPYSNQPQHF. The CDR3 DNA sequence: TGTGCCAGTAGTATTGGCCCGTATAGCAATCAGCCCCAGCATTTT. Looking up the rest from reference TRBV19 and TRBJ1-5 gives the full variable domain: DGGITQSPKYLFRKEGQNVTLSCEQNLNHDAMYWYRQDPGQGLRLIYYSQIVNDFQKGDIAEGYSVSREKKESFPLTVTSAQKNPTAFYLCASSIGPYSNQPQHFGDGTRLSIL.

The V gene is TRBV30, the J gene TRBJ1-1; D not certain. V was pared by 2 bases and J by 1 base, with 8 bases between. There are 13 residues in the CDR3. Germline V gene sequence: CDR1 GTSNPN, CDR2 SVGIG (reference sequence). In nucleotides, the CDR3 is TGTGCCTGGAGTTCGGCACCGAACACTGAAGCTTTCTTT. Residues: CAWSSAPNTEAFF.

This clonotype was observed at least ten times. This sequence joins TRBV28 and TRBJ1-2; D is possibly TRBD1 (6 bases). The CDR3 is 12 amino acids. Trimming cost V 3 bases and J 8 bases, with 10 bases left between them. Germline-derived CDR1 and CDR2 are MDHEN and SYDVKM. This chain's CDR3 is CASSLGGRGYTF. As DNA, the CDR3 is TGTGCCAGCAGTTTGGGGGGGCGAGGCTACACCTTC.

The V call is TRBV20-1, the J call TRBJ1-2, with unresolved D. Germline values: CDR1 DFQATT, CDR2 SNEGSKA (reference sequence). CDR3 length equals 14 residues. Trimming removed 3 bases from V and 4 bases from J, with 15 bases in between. The CDR3 DNA reads as TGCAGTGCTAGCGTACGGGAGCGCTCCTATGGCTACACCTTC. Its translation is CSASVRERSYGYTF.

Many counts were recorded for this clonotype. The J gene is TRBJ2-5, the V gene TRBV15, with D maybe TRBD2 (5 bases). Germline V gene data show CDR1 as LNHNV and CDR2 as YYDKDF (reference sequence). CDR3 length: 17 amino acids. The V end was cut by 0 bases, the J end by 5 bases, with 19 bases between. The CDR3 reads CATSRDRFSGIGETQYF. CDR3 DNA sequence: TGTGCCACCAGCAGAGACCGGTTTTCGGGAATCGGGGAGACCCAGTACTTC.

This clonotype occurred a few times. The V and J genes are TRBV6-1 and TRBJ2-7; TRBD1 matches 12 bases. The CDR3 runs 15 residues. V lost 6 bases to trimming and J lost 7 bases; unmatched junction nucleotides: 10. Germline V gene sequence: CDR1 MNHNS, CDR2 SASEGT. The CDR3, as DNA: TGTGCCAGCAGCCGGCCGGGACAGGGGGCCTGGGAGCAGTACTTC. Translated, it gives CASSRPGQGAWEQYF.

Remarks on this clonotype: A much larger clone is a single base away; this may be a read error. The CDR3 ends on some other residue instead of the conserved phenylalanine or tryptophan, so this is likely a read error. The rearrangement uses TRBV15 and TRBJ1-1; D is unclear. Trimming took 0 bases from V and 10 from J, leaving 12 bases between them. This CDR3 is 13 amino acids long. The V gene's germline CDR1 is LNHNV and CDR2 YYDKDF (reference sequence). This chain's CDR3 is CATSRDRRESAFS. CDR3 nucleotide sequence: TGTGCCACCAGCAGAGATCGGAGGGAGTCAGCTTTCTCT.

This clonotype was recorded at least ten times. The chain couples TRBV20-1 to TRBJ2-7, with D unresolved. CDR3 length: 14 residues. V was shortened by 3 bases and J by 6 bases, with 18 bases between the two germline ends. CDR1 and CDR2 from the germline V gene are DFQATT and SNEGSKA (reference sequence). CDR3 coding DNA: TGCAGTGCTAGCGTTGGTAATTTGGAAGGCGAGCAGTACTTC. As protein: CSASVGNLEGEQYF.

This chain connects TRBV7-9 to TRBJ2-5, with TRBD2 identical over 10 bases. Germline V gives CDR1 SEHNR, CDR2 FQNEAQ (reference sequence). Trimming at V came to 3 bases and at J to 3 bases, leaving 7 bases not matched to a gene. CDR3 length: 16 amino acids. The CDR3 DNA is TGTGCCAGCAGCTTTCCCCCTAGCGGGAGTAAAGAGACCCAGTACTTC. As protein: CASSFPPSGSKETQYF.

This chain links TRBV27 with TRBJ1-5; no clear D. Germline V gene sequence: CDR1 MNHEY, CDR2 SMNVEV (reference sequence). V was pared by 5 bases and J by 0 bases, with 5 bases between. This CDR3 comprises 13 residues. Written as DNA, the CDR3 is TGTGCCAGCAGTGCGTATAGCAATCAGCCCCAGCATTTT. Translating it yields CASSAYSNQPQHF.

The CDR3 protein is CASSAPSGGSSYNEQFF. The DNA for the CDR3 is TGTGCCAGCAGTGCCCCTAGCGGGGGCAGCTCCTACAATGAGCAGTTCTTC. The chain carries TRBV12-3 or TRBV12-4 and TRBJ2-1; 10 bases agree with TRBD2. The CDR3 spans 17 residues. The V gene end was trimmed by 5 bases and the J gene end by 0 bases; junction bases not matched to a gene: 7.

The CDR3 reads CSASTRVGSPLHF. In DNA form, the CDR3 reads TGCAGTGCTAGCACCAGGGTAGGATCACCCCTCCACTTT. The V call is TRBV20-1, the J call TRBJ1-6, with a weak D call TRBD1 (5 bases). Germline V gene data show CDR1 as DFQATT and CDR2 as SNEGSKA (reference sequence). V lost 3 bases and J lost 10, with 13 bases in between. The CDR3 totals 13 residues.

This clonotype has a count of ten or more. The V and J genes are TRBV28 and TRBJ1-4, with D perhaps matching TRBD1 (5 bases). The CDR3 covers 13 residues. The germline V and J ends were trimmed by 8 bases and 7 bases, with 14 bases remaining between them. Looked up from germline, CDR1 is MDHEN and CDR2 is SYDVKM. CDR3 protein: CASYLGRGEKLFF. CDR3 coding DNA: TGTGCCAGCTATCTCGGTAGGGGTGAAAAACTGTTTTTT.

This clonotype was counted between two and nine times. V gene TRBV7-9 combines with J gene TRBJ1-5; D is ambiguous. V gave up 7 bases and J gave up 8 bases, with 12 bases separating them. The CDR3 loop spans 12 amino acids. Germline loops: CDR1 SEHNR, CDR2 FQNEAQ (reference sequence). CDR3: CASTGDGKPQHF. Here the CDR3 DNA reads TGTGCCAGCACCGGGGATGGGAAGCCCCAGCATTTT.

This clonotype has ten or more counts. The chain joins TRBV11-2 to TRBJ1-1; TRBD1 agrees at 7 bases. Germline values: CDR1 SGHAT, CDR2 FQNNGV. The CDR3 has 15 amino acids. J was trimmed by 0 bases and V by 5 bases; bases with no gene match: 6. The CDR3: CASSPLGTVNTEAFF. The CDR3 DNA sequence: TGTGCCAGCAGCCCCCTAGGGACAGTGAACACTGAAGCTTTCTTT.